This T cell receptor (beta chain) came from a study of blood T cells in healthy people across ages. Notes on the study in general: Investigators treated diversity estimates from one million T cells as underestimates. Naive and antigen-experienced cells were not separated, limiting conclusive comparison.

Primed by a sample-barcoded 5' primer and a J-beta primer mix, a second PCR proceeded for about 7 to 12 cycles. With 12 random nucleotides, a template-switch adaptor tagged each individual cDNA molecule. From each sample, at least 3 million paired-end reads containing CDR3 were obtained. TCRdb called the 5' RACE reads again in MiXCR, with one record for every CDR3 protein. The sample holds 590,000 or so distinct CDR3 sequences, approximately 30% seen once. The CDR3 spans 14 residues. Germline V lookup: CDR1 SGDLS, CDR2 YYNGEE. As regards this clonotype: Its antigen is as yet unknown. A junction end diverges from the germline sequence, so it may reflect a read error.

The chain joins TRBV9 to TRBJ2-1; maybe TRBD2 (6 bases). This TCR was recovered from a woman aged 80 or over in good health. The specimen was blood. CDR3 sequence (DNA): TGTGTCAGCAGCCCGCGGGACCCCGAAAATGGGCAGTTCTTC. Amino acids: CVSSPRDPENGQFF.